This T cell receptor beta chain was documented in a study of T-cell memory formation after mild COVID-19. Study-level background: Clusters were largely donor specific.

This clonotype was seen ten or more times. The antigen is undetermined. The authors produced TCR alpha and TCR beta cDNA libraries with sample barcodes and UMIs by 5'RACE using constant-segment primers. TCRdb passed the 5' RACE reads through MiXCR, listing each CDR3 protein once. There are 350,000 to 500,000 distinct CDR3 sequences in the sample; roughly 18% occur only once, and 20% to 25% lies in the top ten. General observations from the study: Among clones peaking at day 37 in the second wave, SARS-CoV-2 specificity remained unconfirmed. Later expanders leaned toward CD4+, whereas clones contracting from day 15 to 85 were balanced CD4/CD8.

Germline assignment: CDR1 SGHRS and CDR2 YFSETQ. The CDR3 is made up of 14 amino acids. With 0 bases removed from V and 3 bases from J, the gap between germline ends came to 7 bases. The sequence was obtained from a man aged 18 to 30 who had mild COVID-19 (a few samples of this study predate the infection). Cell type and time point are not known. The rearrangement uses TRBV5-1 and TRBJ1-3; no clear D gene. The material sequenced was PBMCs or a T cell subset sorted from them (not recorded which). The chain's CDR3 is CASSLAGYGNTIYF. The CDR3 DNA reads as TGCGCCAGCAGCTTGGCAGGCTATGGAAACACCATATATTTT.